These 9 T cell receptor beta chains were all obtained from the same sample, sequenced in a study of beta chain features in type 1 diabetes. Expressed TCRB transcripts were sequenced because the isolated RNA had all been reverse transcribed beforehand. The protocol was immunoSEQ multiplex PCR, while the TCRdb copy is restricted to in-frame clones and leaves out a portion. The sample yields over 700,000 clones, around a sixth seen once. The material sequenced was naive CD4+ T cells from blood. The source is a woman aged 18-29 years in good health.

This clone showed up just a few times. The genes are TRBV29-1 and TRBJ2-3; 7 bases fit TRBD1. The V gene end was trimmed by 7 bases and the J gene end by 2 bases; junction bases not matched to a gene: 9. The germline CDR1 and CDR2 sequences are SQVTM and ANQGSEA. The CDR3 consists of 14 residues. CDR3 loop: CSARTRGNTDTQYF. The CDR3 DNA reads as TGCAGCGCCCGTACCAGGGGGAACACAGATACGCAGTATTTT.

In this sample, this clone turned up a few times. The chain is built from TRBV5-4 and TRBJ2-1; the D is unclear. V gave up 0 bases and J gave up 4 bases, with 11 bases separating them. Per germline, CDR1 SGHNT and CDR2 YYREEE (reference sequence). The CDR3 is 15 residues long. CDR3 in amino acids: CASSLARLTYNEQFF. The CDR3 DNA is TGTGCCAGCAGCTTGGCCCGGCTAACGTACAATGAGCAGTTCTTC.

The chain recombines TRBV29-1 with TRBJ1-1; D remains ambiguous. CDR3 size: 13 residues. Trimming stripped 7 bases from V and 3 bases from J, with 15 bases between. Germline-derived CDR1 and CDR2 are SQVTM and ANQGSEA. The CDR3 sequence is CSAPLMQDTEAFF. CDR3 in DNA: TGCAGCGCCCCGCTTATGCAAGACACTGAAGCTTTCTTT. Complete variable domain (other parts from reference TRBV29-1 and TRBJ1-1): SAVISQKPSRDICQRGTSLTIQCQVDSQVTMMFWYRQQPGQSLTLIATANQGSEATYESGFVIDKFPISRPNLTFSTLTVSNMSPEDSSIYLCSAPLMQDTEAFFGQGTRLTVV.

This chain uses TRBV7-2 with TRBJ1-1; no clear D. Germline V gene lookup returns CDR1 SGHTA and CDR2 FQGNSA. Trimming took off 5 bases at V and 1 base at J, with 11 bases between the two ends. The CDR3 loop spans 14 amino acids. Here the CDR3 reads CASSPSITNTEAFF. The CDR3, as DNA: TGTGCCAGCAGCCCCTCAATCACGAACACTGAAGCTTTCTTT.

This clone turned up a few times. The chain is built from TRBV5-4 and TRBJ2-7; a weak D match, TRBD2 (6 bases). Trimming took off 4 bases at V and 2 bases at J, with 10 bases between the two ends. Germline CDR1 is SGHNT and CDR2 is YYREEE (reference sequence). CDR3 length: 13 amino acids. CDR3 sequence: CASSVSGAYEQYF. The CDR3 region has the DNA TGTGCCAGCAGCGTTAGCGGAGCCTACGAGCAGTACTTC.

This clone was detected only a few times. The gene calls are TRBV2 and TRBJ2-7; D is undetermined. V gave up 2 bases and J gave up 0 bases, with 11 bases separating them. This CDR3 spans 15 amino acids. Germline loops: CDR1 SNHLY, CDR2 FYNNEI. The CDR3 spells CASSENIAGSYEQYF. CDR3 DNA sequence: TGTGCCAGCAGTGAAAACATTGCAGGCTCCTACGAGCAGTACTTC.

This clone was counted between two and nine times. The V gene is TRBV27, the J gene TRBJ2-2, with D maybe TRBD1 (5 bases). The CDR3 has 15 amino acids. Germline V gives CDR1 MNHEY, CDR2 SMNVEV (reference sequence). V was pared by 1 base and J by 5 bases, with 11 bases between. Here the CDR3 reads CASSLWSGRTGELFF. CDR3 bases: TGTGCCAGCAGTTTATGGTCAGGGCGGACCGGGGAGCTGTTTTTT.

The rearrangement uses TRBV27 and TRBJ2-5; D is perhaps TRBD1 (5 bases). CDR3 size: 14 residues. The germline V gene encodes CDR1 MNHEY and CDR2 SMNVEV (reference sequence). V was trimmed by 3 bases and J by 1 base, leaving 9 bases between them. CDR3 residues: CASSLFGAQETQYF. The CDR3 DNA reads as TGTGCCAGCAGTTTGTTTGGGGCCCAAGAGACCCAGTACTTC.

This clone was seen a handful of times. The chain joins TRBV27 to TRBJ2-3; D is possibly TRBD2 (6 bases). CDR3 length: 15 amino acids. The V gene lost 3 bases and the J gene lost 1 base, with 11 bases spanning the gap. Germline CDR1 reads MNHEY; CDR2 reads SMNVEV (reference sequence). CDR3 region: CASSFLGEGTDTQYF. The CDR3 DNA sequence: TGTGCCAGCAGTTTTCTGGGGGAGGGCACAGATACGCAGTATTTT.